This record covers a single TCR beta chain. This sample was taken from a study of PD-1 blockade in classical Hodgkin lymphoma. Here immunoSEQ multiplex PCR was the method, and the copy in TCRdb shows in-frame clones only, minus some. The sample includes about 110,000 clones, about 89% of them seen just once. The ends lost 6 bases at V and 5 bases at J; junction bases unmatched: 8. Germline V CDR1 and CDR2: SEHNR, FQNEAQ (reference sequence). The CDR3 has 15 residues. All patients relapsed after autologous stem cell transplantation, and brentuximab vedotin exposure varied. The chain uses TRBV7-9 and TRBJ2-2; 8 nucleotides align to TRBD1. Sample: peripheral blood mononuclear cells (PBMCs), taken before the second cycle of nivolumab. This clonotype originated in a human donor with classical Hodgkin lymphoma. This CDR3 reads CASSRSGTGTGELFF. CDR3 DNA: TGTGCCAGCAGTCGATCCGGGACAGGAACCGGGGAGCTGTTTTTT.